This T cell receptor (beta chain) was captured in a study of blood T cell repertoires in COVID-19. As for the study in general: From the United States, Italy and Spain came samples of acute and convalescent COVID-19. Sample material is recorded as cDNA or gDNA derived from T cells, B-cell-depleted T cells, or PBMCs.

Original processing notes: Amplification of reference gene primers provided the estimated nucleated cell counts. The assay was immunoSEQ multiplex PCR, and TCRdb's table has in-frame clones only and misses some. That table gives V, J and clone size, and the DNA gave D and trimming. Of 180,000 or so clones listed, approximately 82% are singletons. Trimming took off 0 bases at V and 6 bases at J, with 7 bases between the two ends. The CDR3 sequence is 13 residues long. Per the germline V gene, CDR1 is MGHRA and CDR2 is YSYEKL. The receptor's source is a human donor with acute or convalescent COVID-19. The donor label of this sample is uncertain. The sample was peripheral blood. The V gene is TRBV4-1, the J gene TRBJ2-3, with D maybe TRBD2 (6 bases). The CDR3: CASSQDRGDTQYF. The CDR3, as DNA: TGCGCCAGCAGCCAAGATCGGGGGGATACGCAGTATTTT.